One and the same sample provided the 24 T cell receptor beta chains below, sequenced in a study of technical replicates of blood from several donors. Sequencing was performed with immunoSEQ multiplex PCR; in TCRdb, only in-frame clones are kept and a portion is missing. The sample carries around 97,000 clones, about 96% recorded once. Specimen: T cells isolated from PBMCs. These TCRs come from a human donor in good health.

The V and J genes are TRBV6-5 and TRBJ1-2; the D is unclear. Germline V lookup: CDR1 MNHEY, CDR2 SVGAGI. V lost 0 bases and J lost 0, with 11 bases in between. The CDR3 spans 16 residues. This CDR3 is CASSYSRTRTNYGYTF. Written as DNA, the CDR3 is TGTGCCAGCAGTTACTCGAGAACTCGAACTAACTATGGCTACACCTTC.

The chain's CDR3 is CASSQEDGRGDEQYF. CDR3 bases: TGCGCCAGCAGCCAAGAGGACGGGAGGGGGGACGAGCAGTACTTC. This rearrangement joins TRBV4-1 to TRBJ2-7; 8 nucleotides align to TRBD2. V lost 0 bases to trimming and J lost 5 bases; unmatched junction nucleotides: 6. Germline V gives CDR1 MGHRA, CDR2 YSYEKL. There are 15 residues in the CDR3.

The chain employs TRBV28 and TRBJ1-4; 7 bases map to TRBD1. The junction had 6 bases not matched to a gene; V was cut back by 1 base and J by 4 bases. The CDR3 length is 16 residues. The germline CDR1 and CDR2 sequences are MDHEN and SYDVKM. CDR3 in amino acids: CASSLFGTALNEKLFF. CDR3 coding DNA: TGTGCCAGCAGTTTATTTGGGACAGCCCTTAATGAAAAACTGTTTTTT.

The rearrangement links TRBV9 to TRBJ2-7; D is perhaps TRBD2 (6 bases). Trimming took 3 bases from V and 2 from J, leaving 9 bases between them. The CDR3 has 13 amino acids. CDR1 and CDR2 from the germline V gene are SGDLS and YYNGEE. CDR3 bases: TGTGCCAGCAGCGAGGGACTCGCCTACGAGCAGTACTTC. Amino acid sequence: CASSEGLAYEQYF.

The chain links TRBV5-4 to TRBJ2-2; 7 bases are shared with TRBD2. The CDR3 has 15 residues. Trimming at V came to 3 bases and at J to 6 bases, leaving 8 bases not matched to a gene. The germline V gene encodes CDR1 SGHNT and CDR2 YYREEE (reference sequence). CDR3 region: CASSWGTTPAGELFF. The DNA for the CDR3 is TGTGCCAGCAGCTGGGGGACTACCCCTGCCGGGGAGCTGTTTTTT.

The rearrangement joins TRBV7-9 to TRBJ2-1; 8 bases are shared with TRBD1. This CDR3 has 15 residues. The junction had 12 bases not matched to a gene; V was cut back by 7 bases and J by 7 bases. Germline assignment: CDR1 SEHNR and CDR2 FQNEAQ (reference sequence). The CDR3 protein is CASTILGQGFNEQFF. The DNA of the CDR3 is TGTGCCAGCACCATTCTAGGACAGGGCTTTAATGAGCAGTTCTTC.

The rearrangement joins TRBV28 to TRBJ2-1, with 9 bases fitting TRBD2. CDR3 length: 15 amino acids. Germline V lookup: CDR1 MDHEN, CDR2 SYDVKM. With 6 bases clipped from V and 6 bases from J, the junction kept 9 bases outside the gene matches. CDR3 bases: TGTGCCAGCAGGCTCGCGACTAGCGGAAGCAATGAGCAGTTCTTC. Translation gives CASRLATSGSNEQFF.

The chain couples TRBV27 to TRBJ2-7, with 7 bases aligning to TRBD1. The CDR3 has 13 residues. Germline-derived CDR1 and CDR2 are MNHEY and SMNVEV (reference sequence). V shed 3 bases and J 4 bases; nucleotides not matched to a gene: 3. The CDR3 region is CASSFGTVYEQYF. The CDR3 DNA follows: TGTGCCAGCAGTTTTGGGACAGTGTACGAGCAGTACTTC.

The chain couples TRBV5-1 to TRBJ2-5; D might be TRBD2 (7 bases). The CDR3 consists of 14 residues. CDR1 SGHRS and CDR2 YFSETQ come from the germline V gene. Trimming left V 4 bases short and J 5 bases short, with 15 bases between. CDR3 protein: CASSTGRGGETQYF. The DNA for the CDR3 is TGCGCCAGCAGCACAGGGAGGGGAGGTGAGACCCAGTACTTC.

This chain joins TRBV13 and TRBJ2-1; D ambiguous. CDR3 size: 10 residues. V was cut by 10 bases and J by 7 bases, with 8 bases left in between. In germline, CDR1 is PRHDT, CDR2 FYEKMQ (reference sequence). The CDR3, as DNA: TGTGCCACCGAACTAAATGAGCAGTTCTTC. Translating gives CATELNEQFF.

J is TRBJ2-7 and V is TRBV7-9; TRBD1 matches 7 bases. The CDR3 spans 14 residues. Germline CDR1 reads SEHNR; CDR2 reads FQNEAQ (reference sequence). V dropped 2 bases and J dropped 3; count of bases not matched to a gene: 4. The CDR3 DNA reads as TGTGCCAGCAGCTTACCGGGACAGATCTACGAGCAGTACTTC. Translated: CASSLPGQIYEQYF.

The CDR3 sequence: CASSFGGADQFF. The CDR3, as DNA: TGTGCCAGCAGTTTTGGAGGAGCGGACCAGTTCTTC. The chain couples TRBV28 to TRBJ2-1; TRBD2 is a possible D gene (5 bases). Trimming cost V 3 bases and J 13 bases, with 13 bases left between them. This CDR3 comprises 12 residues. Germline V lookup: CDR1 MDHEN, CDR2 SYDVKM.

This rearrangement joins TRBV27 to TRBJ2-7; TRBD2 matches 8 bases. Germline CDR1 is MNHEY and CDR2 is SMNVEV (reference sequence). The CDR3 covers 16 residues. V gave up 0 bases and J gave up 5 bases; unmatched junction bases: 9. The CDR3 DNA reads as TGTGCCAGCAGTTTATCGGGGGGTAGCGGGAACAACGAGCAGTACTTC. Protein product: CASSLSGGSGNNEQYF.

This chain links TRBV7-2 with TRBJ2-3, with TRBD2 matching over 10 bases. The CDR3 covers 17 residues. Germline loops: CDR1 SGHTA, CDR2 FQGNSA. J gave up 6 bases and V 0 bases, and 9 bases lay outside the gene matches. The CDR3 DNA reads as TGTGCCAGCAGCTTAGCGCCTAGCGGGAGTTCCAAGGATACGCAGTATTTT. Translation: CASSLAPSGSSKDTQYF.

This sequence joins TRBV18 and TRBJ2-3; D perhaps matches TRBD1 (6 bases). There are 14 residues in the CDR3. With 0 bases removed from V and 7 bases from J, the gap between germline ends came to 11 bases. Germline V gene lookup returns CDR1 KGHSH and CDR2 LQKENI. Here the CDR3 reads CASSPPGRGNTQYF. The DNA of the CDR3 is TGTGCCAGCTCACCACCGGGCAGGGGAAATACGCAGTATTTT. The complete variable domain, with remaining parts taken from reference TRBV18 and TRBJ2-3, reads NAGVMQNPRHLVRRRGQEARLRCSPMKGHSHVYWYRQLPEEGLKFMVYLQKENIIDESGMPKERFSAEFPKEGPSILRIQQVVRGDSAAYFCASSPPGRGNTQYFGPGTRLTVL.

This clone was observed once. The V call is TRBV19, the J call TRBJ1-1; D gene ambiguous. In germline, CDR1 is LNHDA, CDR2 SQIVND (reference sequence). The V end lost 11 bases, the J end lost 1 base, and 11 bases lay between the germline ends. The CDR3 totals 12 residues. The CDR3 sequence is CACGRGNTEAFF. The CDR3 region has the DNA TGTGCCTGTGGACGGGGGAACACTGAAGCTTTCTTT.

The rearrangement joins TRBV19 to TRBJ2-6; 10 nucleotides match TRBD1. Germline V gene lookup returns CDR1 LNHDA and CDR2 SQIVND (reference sequence). This CDR3 has 15 residues. J lost 4 bases, V lost 8 bases, and 5 bases had no gene match. The CDR3 DNA is TGTGCCAGTTCGGGACAGGGGTCCGGGGCCAACGTCCTGACTTTC. This codes for CASSGQGSGANVLTF.

The gene calls are TRBV11-2 and TRBJ2-7, with 8 bases matching TRBD1. The germline CDR1 and CDR2 sequences are SGHAT and FQNNGV. The CDR3 has 15 amino acids. The V segment lost 4 bases and the J segment 2 bases; nucleotides outside the gene matches: 7. The CDR3 is CASSSWGQVAYEQYF. CDR3 in DNA: TGTGCCAGCAGCTCATGGGGACAGGTGGCCTACGAGCAGTACTTC.

This clone turned up a few times. The gene calls are TRBV6-5 and TRBJ1-5; tentative D call: TRBD1 (5 bases). CDR1 MNHEY and CDR2 SVGAGI come from the germline V gene. The ends were cut back, 7 bases at V and 7 bases at J, with 11 bases in the middle. This CDR3 contains 12 residues. The CDR3: CASNQGGQPQHF. In DNA, the CDR3 is TGTGCCAGCAATCAGGGAGGCCAGCCCCAGCATTTT.

This chain links TRBV4-1 with TRBJ1-1, with a weak D call TRBD1 (6 bases). Trimming pared 5 bases from V and 0 bases from J, leaving 19 bases between. Germline values: CDR1 MGHRA, CDR2 YSYEKL. The CDR3 has 17 amino acids. The DNA for the CDR3 is TGCGCCAGCAGCTACCCACCCACAGGGCCAATGAACACTGAAGCTTTCTTT. Protein: CASSYPPTGPMNTEAFF.

The chain links TRBV19 to TRBJ1-1; D is uncertain. The V gene lost 6 bases and the J gene lost 6 bases, with 8 bases spanning the gap. The CDR3 spans 11 residues. CDR1 and CDR2 (germline): LNHDA, SQIVND (reference sequence). The CDR3 here is CASRYEAEAFF. The CDR3 region has the DNA TGTGCCAGTAGGTATGAGGCTGAAGCTTTCTTT.

The gene calls are TRBV9 and TRBJ1-1; the D gene is possibly TRBD1 (5 bases). Trimming removed 0 bases from V and 1 base from J, with 22 bases in between. CDR1 SGDLS and CDR2 YYNGEE come from the germline V gene. This CDR3 has 19 amino acids. In DNA, the CDR3 is TGTGCCAGCAGCGTAGGCCCCGGGGGGGAGGGCATGAAGAACACTGAAGCTTTCTTT. Encoded protein: CASSVGPGGEGMKNTEAFF.

The rearrangement uses TRBV9 and TRBJ2-5, with D perhaps TRBD2 (5 bases). Trimming pared 4 bases from V and 5 bases from J, leaving 15 bases between. The CDR3 length is 14 residues. Per germline, CDR1 SGDLS and CDR2 YYNGEE. CDR3 loop: CASSPNLAGETQYF. The CDR3 nucleotides read TGTGCCAGCAGCCCCAATCTAGCAGGCGAGACCCAGTACTTC. Combining the CDR3 with reference TRBV9 and TRBJ2-5 gives the whole variable domain DSGVTQTPKHLITATGQRVTLRCSPRSGDLSVYWYQQSLDQGLQFLIQYYNGEERAKGNILERFSAQQFPDLHSELNLSSLELGDSALYFCASSPNLAGETQYFGPGTRLLVL.

CDR3 amino acids: CSVEGGGGQYF. CDR3 nucleotides: TGCAGCGTTGAAGGGGGGGGCGGTCAGTACTTC. The genes are TRBV29-1 and TRBJ2-4, with a possible D match to TRBD2 (7 bases). V dropped 1 base and J dropped 12 bases, with 10 bases sitting between them. The CDR3 runs to 11 residues. The germline CDR1 and CDR2 sequences are SQVTM and ANQGSEA. Looking up the rest from reference TRBV29-1 and TRBJ2-4 gives the full variable domain: SAVISQKPSRDICQRGTSLTIQCQVDSQVTMMFWYRQQPGQSLTLIATANQGSEATYESGFVIDKFPISRPNLTFSTLTVSNMSPEDSSIYLCSVEGGGGQYFGAGTRLSVL.